The present T cell receptor (beta chain) was sequenced within a study of regulatory T cells in long-lasting Graves disease. General study findings and limits: Favoring TRBV28, TRBJ1-2 and TRBJ2-5 was a feature seen in persistent disease.

iRepertoire HTBI primers and Arm-PCR of CDR3 regions built TCR beta libraries. MiXCR was run by TCRdb on the multiplex PCR reads, yielding one entry per CDR3 protein. The sample has hundreds of thousands of distinct CDR3 sequences; over 12% are singletons. Indicated time point: newly diagnosed GD, antithyroid drugs for less than 3 months. Scientists built the TCR library using RNA that was extracted from PBMCs. This clonotype appeared a single time. Its antigen is currently unknown. The CDR3 end shows no conserved phenylalanine or tryptophan, and so a read error is likely. V was pared by 2 bases and J by 5 bases, with 12 bases between. Germline lookup yields CDR1 MGHDK and CDR2 SYGVNS. This CDR3 spans 14 amino acids. A further study also used this sample, focusing on T cells in Graves' hyperthyroidism and ophthalmopathy. That study adds: Blood also showed most of the thyroid clonotypes that were expanded above 0.001.

This sequence originates from a woman between 40 and 50 years old with Graves disease. This chain uses TRBV25-1 with TRBJ1-1, with unresolved D. Sequenced here: peripheral blood mononuclear cells (PBMCs), sampled at new diagnosis, from a patient treated with antithyroid drugs. The CDR3 DNA sequence: TGTGCCAGCAGTGAAACCGGTGGGAGAACTGAAGCTTTCCTT. Translating it yields CASSETGGRTEAFL.